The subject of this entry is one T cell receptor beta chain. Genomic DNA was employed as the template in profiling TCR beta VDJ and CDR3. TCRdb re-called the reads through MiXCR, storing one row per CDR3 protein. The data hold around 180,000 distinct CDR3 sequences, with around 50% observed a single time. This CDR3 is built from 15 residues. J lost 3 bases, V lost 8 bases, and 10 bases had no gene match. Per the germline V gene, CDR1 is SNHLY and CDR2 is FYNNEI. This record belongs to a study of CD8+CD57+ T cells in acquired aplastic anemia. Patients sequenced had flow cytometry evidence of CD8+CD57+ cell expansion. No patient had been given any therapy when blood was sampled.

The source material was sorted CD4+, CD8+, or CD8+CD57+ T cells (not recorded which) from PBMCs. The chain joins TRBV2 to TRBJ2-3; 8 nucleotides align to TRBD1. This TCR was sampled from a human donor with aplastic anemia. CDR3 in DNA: TGTGCCAGCCATATAGGACAGGGAGCTACAGATACGCAGTATTTT. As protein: CASHIGQGATDTQYF. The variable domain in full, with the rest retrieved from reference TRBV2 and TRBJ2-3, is EPEVTQTPSHQVTQMGQEVILRCVPISNHLYFYWYRQILGQKVEFLVSFYNNEISEKSEIFDDQFSVERPDGSNFTLKIRSTKLEDSAMYFCASHIGQGATDTQYFGPGTRLTVL.